Listed below are T cell receptor beta chains from one sample, sequenced in a study of T cell repertoires in cytomegalovirus infection. MiXCR was run by TCRdb on the reads, yielding one entry per CDR3 protein. The sample yields 650,000 to 900,000 distinct CDR3 sequences, about 31% seen once. Their recognized antigens are unknown. Here the sequenced sample was cultured CD8+ T cells from PBMCs, taken from culture after CMV antigen stimulation. These receptors all stem from a human donor in good health (CMV status not recorded). Some clones in this sample may be carry-over from other donors' samples. Each CDR3 is given with its conserved first and last residue. A D gene is named only where the DNA matches it firmly. Only part of the rows carry a size: once, few, many, or a class if the clone is expanded.

clone_size,d_call,v_call,j_call,cdr3_aa,cdr3_nt
few,.,TRBV10-3,TRBJ1-2,CAISESTDLNYGYTF,TGTGCCATCAGTGAGTCGACAGATCTAAACTATGGCTACACCTTC
once,.,TRBV10-2,TRBJ1-5,CASSEEDSNQPQHF,TGCGCCAGCAGTGAGGAGGATAGCAATCAGCCCCAGCATTTT
many,.,TRBV7-9,TRBJ2-7,CASTPADTYEQYF,TGTGCCAGCACCCCAGCGGATACCTACGAGCAGTACTTC
.,TRBD1,TRBV12-3/TRBV12-4,TRBJ2-7,CASSPGQGLHEQYF,TGTGCCAGCAGTCCGGGACAGGGCTTGCACGAGCAGTACTTC
once,TRBD1,TRBV20-1,TRBJ2-3,CSAGTGSSTDTQYF,TGCAGTGCTGGGACAGGGAGTAGCACAGATACGCAGTATTTT
.,TRBD1,TRBV29-1,TRBJ2-3,CSVTGVSTDTQYF,TGTAGCGTCACAGGGGTCAGCACAGATACGCAGTATTTT
few,TRBD1,TRBV28,TRBJ1-5,CASRSTGGGNQPQHF,TGTGCCAGCCGTTCCACAGGGGGCGGCAATCAGCCCCAGCATTTT
.,.,TRBV3-1,TRBJ2-5,CASSQDSNQETQYF,TGTGCCAGCAGCCAAGACTCAAACCAAGAGACCCAGTACTTC
few,TRBD1,TRBV6-6,TRBJ1-6,CASSYSRGTGLPYNSPLHF,TGTGCCAGCAGTTACTCTCGAGGGACAGGGTTACCCTATAATTCACCCCTCCACTTT
.,.,TRBV7-9,TRBJ2-3,CASSVIGGPMDTQYF,TGTGCCAGCAGCGTAATAGGAGGGCCCATGGATACGCAGTATTTT
few,.,TRBV28,TRBJ2-2,CASSLWSQGSTGELFF,TGTGCCAGCAGTTTATGGTCCCAGGGGTCCACCGGGGAGCTGTTTTTT
.,.,TRBV12-3/TRBV12-4,TRBJ1-5,CASSLRQYSNQPQHF,TGTGCCAGCAGTTTAAGACAGTATAGCAATCAGCCCCAGCATTTT
once,.,TRBV19,TRBJ1-1,CASSTRSGGATEAFF,TGTGCCAGTAGTACCCGCTCGGGGGGGGCCACTGAAGCTTTCTTT
.,.,TRBV7-9,TRBJ1-1,CASSLGWIGGRGGTEAFF,TGTGCCAGCAGCTTGGGTTGGATAGGGGGGCGTGGGGGCACTGAAGCTTTCTTT
.,TRBD2,TRBV19,TRBJ2-7,CASSPTTGGFYEQYF,TGTGCCAGTAGTCCCACGACGGGGGGATTCTACGAGCAGTACTTC
once,TRBD2,TRBV29-1,TRBJ2-3,CSVDRTSGADTQYF,TGCAGCGTTGATCGGACTAGCGGGGCAGATACGCAGTATTTT
.,.,TRBV4-1,TRBJ1-6,CASEGGNNSPLHF,TGCGCCAGCGAAGGGGGAAATAATTCACCCCTCCACTTT
.,TRBD2,TRBV3-1,TRBJ2-1,CASSQKTGGLNYEQFF,TGTGCCAGCAGCCAAAAAACGGGGGGGCTCAATTATGAGCAGTTCTTC
.,.,TRBV19,TRBJ2-1,CASSTSTGGYNEQFF,TGTGCCAGTAGTACCTCGACAGGAGGTTATAATGAGCAGTTCTTC
.,.,TRBV27,TRBJ2-7,CASYSEGSYEQYF,TGTGCCAGCTACTCGGAGGGTTCCTACGAGCAGTACTTC
.,TRBD2,TRBV20-1,TRBJ2-3,CSVTSGGAWIDTQYF,TGCAGTGTCACTAGCGGGGGGGCTTGGATAGATACGCAGTATTTT
.,.,TRBV6-8,TRBJ1-1,CASGPPGATEAFF,TGTGCCAGCGGGCCACCGGGGGCCACTGAAGCTTTCTTT
.,.,TRBV7-8,TRBJ1-4,CASSLGTLNEKLFF,TGTGCCAGCAGCTTAGGAACCTTAAATGAAAAACTGTTTTTT
many,.,TRBV7-2,TRBJ1-1,CASSLIRFNTEAFF,TGTGCCAGCAGCTTAATCAGATTTAACACTGAAGCTTTCTTT
.,TRBD2,TRBV28,TRBJ2-5,CASTASLAGQETQYF,TGTGCCAGCACCGCCTCGCTAGCGGGGCAAGAGACCCAGTACTTC
few,.,TRBV11-2,TRBJ2-1,CASSLLEGGPHNEQFF,TGTGCCAGCAGCCTCCTGGAGGGGGGGCCCCACAATGAGCAGTTCTTC
.,.,TRBV10-3,TRBJ2-3,CAIRPTTTGADTQYF,TGTGCCATCAGACCCACCACGACAGGAGCAGATACGCAGTATTTT
.,.,TRBV10-3,TRBJ1-1,CAISEEENTEAFF,TGTGCCATCAGTGAGGAGGAGAACACTGAAGCTTTCTTT
.,.,TRBV19,TRBJ1-1,CASSIINSQNTEAFF,TGTGCCAGTAGTATTATAAACAGCCAGAACACTGAAGCTTTCTTT
many,.,TRBV6-5,TRBJ1-1,CASSYGLDTEAFF,TGTGCCAGCAGTTATGGGTTGGACACTGAAGCTTTCTTT